One and the same sample provided the 7 T cell receptor beta chains below, sequenced in a study of blood T cell repertoires in COVID-19. Libraries were prepared by immunoSEQ multiplex PCR; TCRdb keeps only in-frame clonotypes and omits some of them. The top ten hold around 16% of the sample, which has approximately 180,000 clones, about 77% seen once. Sequenced sample: PBMCs or T cells enriched from blood (not recorded which). The receptors were gathered from a woman between 50 and 59 years old with acute COVID-19.

The gene calls are TRBV29-1 and TRBJ1-4; TRBD1 agrees at 8 bases. The CDR3 totals 12 residues. Germline V CDR1 and CDR2: SQVTM, ANQGSEA. The V and J ends lost 5 bases and 8 bases, in that order; junction bases with no gene match: 4. The CDR3 protein is CSVLRTGEKLFF. CDR3 bases: TGCAGCGTTCTACGGACAGGGGAAAAACTGTTTTTT. The full variable domain, completed using reference TRBV29-1 and TRBJ1-4, is SAVISQKPSRDICQRGTSLTIQCQVDSQVTMMFWYRQQPGQSLTLIATANQGSEATYESGFVIDKFPISRPNLTFSTLTVSNMSPEDSSIYLCSVLRTGEKLFFGSGTQLSVL.

This chain connects TRBV24-1 to TRBJ2-1, with 13 bases aligning to TRBD2. V lost 12 bases and J lost 9; bases outside the gene matches: 19. This CDR3 contains 17 residues. Germline CDR1 and CDR2: KGHDR and SFDVKD. The CDR3 loop is CAVRTSGGAGRSSEQFF. The CDR3 DNA reads TGTGCCGTACGAACTAGCGGGGGGGCCGGAAGGTCTAGTGAGCAGTTCTTC.

This clone was observed a few times. J is TRBJ1-4 and V is TRBV5-1; D is unclear. In germline, CDR1 is SGHRS, CDR2 YFSETQ. V was clipped by 0 bases and J by 5 bases, with 14 bases between them. The CDR3 has 16 amino acids. The DNA for the CDR3 is TGCGCCAGCAGCTTGGCCGTAACGAGAGGAAATGAAAAACTGTTTTTT. This gives the protein CASSLAVTRGNEKLFF.

The V gene is TRBV2, the J gene TRBJ1-1; 8 bases agree with TRBD1. Germline V gene lookup returns CDR1 SNHLY and CDR2 FYNNEI. This CDR3 comprises 15 residues. V lost 4 bases to trimming and J lost 3 bases; unmatched junction nucleotides: 7. CDR3 sequence: CASSGSGTGYTEAFF. The CDR3 nucleotides are TGTGCCAGCAGTGGTTCCGGGACAGGTTACACTGAAGCTTTCTTT.

As concerns this clone: The same CDR3 can be traced to other DNA sequences in this sample. The rearrangement links TRBV28 to TRBJ1-2; perhaps TRBD1 as D (6 bases). This CDR3 is built from 13 residues. Germline-derived CDR1 and CDR2 are MDHEN and SYDVKM. V dropped 6 bases and J dropped 5 bases, with 13 bases sitting between them. CDR3 sequence (DNA): TGTGCCAGCAGCTCGGGACAACTATATGGCTACACCTTC. Its translation is CASSSGQLYGYTF.

This chain links TRBV7-8 with TRBJ2-5, with 7 bases that match TRBD2. Germline loops: CDR1 SGHVS, CDR2 FQNEAQ. This CDR3 has 16 residues. Trimming cost V 5 bases and J 3 bases; bases outside gene matches: 12. The CDR3 sequence is CASSAPPRGVKETQYF. CDR3 coding DNA: TGTGCCAGCAGCGCTCCCCCACGGGGGGTGAAAGAGACCCAGTACTTC.

The chain carries TRBV24-1 and TRBJ1-1, with 7 nucleotides matching TRBD1. Germline-derived CDR1 and CDR2 are KGHDR and SFDVKD. This CDR3 spans 13 amino acids. V was clipped by 7 bases and J by 5 bases; unmatched bases: 6. CDR3 loop: CATRTTGATEAFF. DNA of the CDR3: TGTGCCACCAGGACAACAGGGGCTACTGAAGCTTTCTTT.